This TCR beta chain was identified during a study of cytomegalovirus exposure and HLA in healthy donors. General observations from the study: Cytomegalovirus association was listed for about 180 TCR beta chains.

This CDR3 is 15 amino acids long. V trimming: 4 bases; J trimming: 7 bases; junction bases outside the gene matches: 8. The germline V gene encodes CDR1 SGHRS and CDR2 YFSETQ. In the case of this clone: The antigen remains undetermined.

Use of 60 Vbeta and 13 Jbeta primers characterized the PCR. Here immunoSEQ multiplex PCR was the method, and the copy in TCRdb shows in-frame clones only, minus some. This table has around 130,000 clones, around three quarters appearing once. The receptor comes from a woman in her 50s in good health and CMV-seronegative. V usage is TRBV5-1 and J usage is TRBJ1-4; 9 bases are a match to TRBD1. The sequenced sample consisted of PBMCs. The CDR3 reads CASSPLGTGTEKLFF. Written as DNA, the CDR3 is TGCGCCAGCAGCCCGCTCGGGACAGGGACTGAAAAACTGTTTTTT.